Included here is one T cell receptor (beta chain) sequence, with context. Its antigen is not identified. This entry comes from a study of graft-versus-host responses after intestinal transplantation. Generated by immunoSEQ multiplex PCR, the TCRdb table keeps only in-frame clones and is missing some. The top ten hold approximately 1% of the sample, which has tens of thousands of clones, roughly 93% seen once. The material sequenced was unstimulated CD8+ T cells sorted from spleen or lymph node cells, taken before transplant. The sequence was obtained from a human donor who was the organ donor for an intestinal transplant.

The CDR3, as DNA: TGTGCCAGCAGATCTAGGGGGACAGGGGCCTACGAGCAGTACTTC. This sequence encodes CASRSRGTGAYEQYF. The chain joins TRBV4-2 to TRBJ2-7; 10 nucleotides match TRBD1. The CDR3 extends over 15 amino acids. Trimming removed 6 bases from V and 2 bases from J; junction bases left unmatched: 7. Germline V gene lookup returns CDR1 LGHNA and CDR2 YNFKEQ.